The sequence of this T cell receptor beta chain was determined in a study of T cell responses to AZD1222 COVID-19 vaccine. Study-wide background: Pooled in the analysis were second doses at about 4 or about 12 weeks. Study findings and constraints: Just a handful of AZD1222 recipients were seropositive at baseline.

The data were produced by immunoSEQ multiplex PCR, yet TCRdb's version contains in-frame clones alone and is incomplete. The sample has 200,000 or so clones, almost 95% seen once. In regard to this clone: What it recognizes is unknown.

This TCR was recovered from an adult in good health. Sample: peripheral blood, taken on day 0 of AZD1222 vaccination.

This chain's CDR3 is CAWSVLGANTEAFF. Here the CDR3 DNA reads TGTGCCTGGAGTGTGTTAGGGGCTAACACTGAAGCTTTCTTT. The V call is TRBV30, the J call TRBJ1-1; D is possibly TRBD1 (5 bases). Deletions cut 0 bases from V and 2 bases from J, with 10 bases between. This CDR3 has 14 amino acids. The V gene's germline CDR1 is GTSNPN and CDR2 SVGIG (reference sequence).